The T cell receptor (beta chain) described here comes from a study of T-cell reconstitution after alpha-beta-depleted transplantation in children. General observations from the study: Some patients' high day-60 TCRbeta diversity was attributed to recipient cells surviving conditioning. Where alpha-beta T cells came from about two months after transplant was reportedly several hundred expanded graft clones. By one year post-transplant, T-cell counts and diversity largely arose from T cells that were newly produced.

V was clipped by 4 bases and J by 3 bases; unmatched bases: 8. The CDR3 loop spans 15 amino acids. It was with unique molecular identifiers that the TCRbeta library was prepared. TCRdb itself ran the PCR reads through MiXCR, one entry per CDR3 protein. Among about 200,000 distinct CDR3 sequences, about 8.2% were seen once, and the ten largest hold about a third. This clonotype came up a few times. Its antigen is as yet unknown. The sequences come from PBMCs, mostly from graft donor cells, collected 360 days after TCRalphabeta/CD19-depleted stem cell transplant. The TCR originated in a male patient between 2 and 10 years old who had a stem cell transplant for acute myeloid leukemia, so the T cells may come from the graft donor. This sequence joins TRBV12-3 or TRBV12-4 and TRBJ1-2, with 7 bases aligning to TRBD1. The CDR3 DNA is TGTGCCAGCAGTTCCAGGGGGGCTGAAGACTATGGCTACACCTTC. Translated, it gives CASSSRGAEDYGYTF.